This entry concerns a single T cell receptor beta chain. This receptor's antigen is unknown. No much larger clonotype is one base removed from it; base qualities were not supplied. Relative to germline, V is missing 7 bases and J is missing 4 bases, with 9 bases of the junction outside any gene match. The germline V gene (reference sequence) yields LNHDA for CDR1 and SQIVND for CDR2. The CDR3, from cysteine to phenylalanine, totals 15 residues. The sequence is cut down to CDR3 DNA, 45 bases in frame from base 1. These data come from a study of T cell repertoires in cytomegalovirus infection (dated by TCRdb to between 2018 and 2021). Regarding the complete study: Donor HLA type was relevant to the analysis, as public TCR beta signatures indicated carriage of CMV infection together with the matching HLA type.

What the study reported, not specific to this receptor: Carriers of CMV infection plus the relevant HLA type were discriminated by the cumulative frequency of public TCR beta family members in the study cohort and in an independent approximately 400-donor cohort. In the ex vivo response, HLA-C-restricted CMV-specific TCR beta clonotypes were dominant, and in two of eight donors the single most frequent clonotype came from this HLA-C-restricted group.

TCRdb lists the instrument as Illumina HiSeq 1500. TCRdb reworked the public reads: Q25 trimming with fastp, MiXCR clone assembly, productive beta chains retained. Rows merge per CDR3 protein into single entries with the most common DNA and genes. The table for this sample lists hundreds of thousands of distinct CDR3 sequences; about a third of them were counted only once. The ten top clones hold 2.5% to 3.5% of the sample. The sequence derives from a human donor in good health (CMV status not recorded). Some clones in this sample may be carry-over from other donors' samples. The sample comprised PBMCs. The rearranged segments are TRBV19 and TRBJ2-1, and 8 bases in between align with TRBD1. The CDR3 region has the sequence CASTHRTGSYNEQFF. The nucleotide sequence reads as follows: TGTGCCAGTACCCACCGGACAGGGTCGTACAATGAGCAGTTCTTC.